The 3 T cell receptor beta chains presented below share a single source sample, sequenced in a study of blood T cell repertoires in COVID-19. Sequenced by immunoSEQ multiplex PCR; TCRdb stores in-frame clones only, minus some. The table records around 180,000 clones, around 67% of them present only once. Material: peripheral blood. Receptors were obtained from a woman of 80 years or more with acute or convalescent COVID-19.

The gene calls are TRBV6-6 and TRBJ2-1; TRBD2 matches at 7 bases. This CDR3 is 15 amino acids long. In germline, CDR1 is MNHNY, CDR2 SVGAGI (reference sequence). With 7 bases clipped from V and 6 bases from J, the junction kept 12 bases outside the gene matches. The CDR3 DNA is TGTGCCAGCATGGTGGGGGGGGATATCTTCAATGAGCAGTTCTTC. Residues: CASMVGGDIFNEQFF.

CDR3 bases: TGTGCCAGCAGTTTATACGGCGGGAGAGTTTATGATGAGCAGTTCTTC. This translates into CASSLYGGRVYDEQFF. The genes are TRBV28 and TRBJ2-1; 7 positions agree with TRBD2. The CDR3 length is 16 residues. The V segment lost 1 base and the J segment 8 bases; nucleotides outside the gene matches: 11. Germline V CDR1 and CDR2: MDHEN, SYDVKM.

The chain uses TRBV24-1 and TRBJ1-2; TRBD1 agrees at 7 bases. The CDR3 extends over 14 amino acids. J was trimmed by 3 bases and V by 3 bases; bases with no gene match: 3. Germline V gene lookup returns CDR1 KGHDR and CDR2 SFDVKD. CDR3 sequence (DNA): TGTGCCACCAGTGATGGGGACAGCGACTATGGCTACACCTTC. This sequence encodes CATSDGDSDYGYTF.